This T cell receptor (beta chain) was identified in a study (dated by TCRdb to the early 2020s). The CDR3 numbers 16 residues from cysteine through phenylalanine. This entry keeps only the CDR3 DNA: 48 bases, framed from base 1. As encoded in the germline V gene, CDR1 is SGDLS while CDR2 is YYNGEE. Trimming removed 3 bases from V and 4 bases from J; the gene matches leave 8 bases unexplained. Survey-level sequencing on the immunoSEQ platform was used to profile the TCR beta chain repertoires. Per the authors' processing: CDR3 amino acid length spectratypes and V-J pairing frequencies were compared, and repertoire diversity was measured with the inverse Simpson index. To annotate clonotypes specific to SARS-CoV-2, CMV, influenza A and EBV, TCR beta CDR3 sequences were compared against VDJdb. TCRdb provides this immuneACCESS table in a form limited to in-frame rearrangements. Some clones are lacking; in checked studies, under half of them reflect an unresolved V gene, and why the rest are absent is not known. The V and J calls and clone size come from that table; D and trimming were worked out from the DNA. The sample table holds around 50,000 clones, of which more than 80% were seen once. About 10% of the sample is taken by the ten largest.

The research as a whole found: According to the authors, more investigation is needed, including longitudinal sampling and evaluation of a control group.

Details on this clone: It lacks a known antigen. Base-call qualities are not available, and no considerably larger clone is one nucleotide away.

PBMCs were isolated from peripheral blood, and genomic DNA from unsorted PBMCs was used for TCR beta sequencing. Sample: PBMCs. The TCR was taken from a man aged 35 to 55 with rheumatoid arthritis. The sequence is built from TRBV9 and TRBJ2-2, with 8 bases in between that match TRBD1. CDR3 region: CASSGRGQGVTGELFF. The DNA reads as follows: TGTGCCAGCAGCGGACGCGGACAGGGAGTCACCGGGGAGCTGTTTTTT.